Following are 5 T cell receptor beta chains from one sample sequenced in a study of vaccination and CD4 T cells after COVID-19 (dated by TCRdb to between 2021 and 2022). Antigen specificity for these receptors is unknown. The protocol used for the library was PCR. The listed sequencing device is Illumina iSeq 100. At the Johns Hopkins FTIC core, DNA from the cultured CD4+ T cells underwent TCR sequencing with the Oncomine TCR Beta short-read assay. TCRdb reprocessed the public reads (quality trimming at Q25 with fastp, clone calling with MiXCR) and kept in-frame beta chains. Each CDR3 protein appears once, grouped with its most common genes and DNA. The sample table records 28,000 or so distinct CDR3 sequences; about three fifths of these occur just once. The biggest ten clones account for about 5% of the sample. The treatment or condition tag for this specimen amounts to: roughly ten-day PBMC culture with coronavirus spike peptide pools or control peptides (ViraFEST assay).

What was sequenced was CD4+ T cells from blood, cultured in vitro. The receptors stem from a human donor who had recovered from COVID-19.

This chain links TRBV6-5 with TRBJ1-5, with D unclear. Germline V gene sequence: CDR1 MNHEY, CDR2 SVGAGI. V was pared by 1 base and J by 0 bases, with 10 bases between. CDR3 length: 16 residues. The CDR3 spells CASSYFAEYSNQPQHF. For the CDR3, the DNA is TGTGCCAGCAGTTACTTCGCGGAGTATAGCAATCAGCCCCAGCATTTT.

This clonotype was detected only a few times. The V call is TRBV6-5, the J call TRBJ1-5, with 10 positions matching TRBD1. This CDR3 has 15 amino acids. Germline V gives CDR1 MNHEY, CDR2 SVGAGI. V trimming: 4 bases; J trimming: 1 base; junction bases outside the gene matches: 1. CDR3 coding DNA: TGTGCCAGCAGTTCGGACAGGGGGAGCAATCAGCCCCAGCATTTT. Translation: CASSSDRGSNQPQHF.

The V gene is TRBV7-8, the J gene TRBJ1-1; no clear D. CDR3 length: 15 amino acids. Per the germline V gene, CDR1 is SGHVS and CDR2 is FQNEAQ. Trimming removed 5 bases from V and 1 base from J, with 14 bases in between. The CDR3 is CASSPGSSRNTEAFF. The CDR3 DNA reads TGTGCCAGCAGCCCCGGGTCCAGTAGGAACACTGAAGCTTTCTTT.

V usage is TRBV18 and J usage is TRBJ2-1, with D perhaps TRBD1 or TRBD2 (5 bases each). Trimming left V 5 bases short and J 10 bases short, with 12 bases between. The CDR3 sequence is 12 residues long. Germline lookup yields CDR1 KGHSH and CDR2 LQKENI. DNA of the CDR3: TGTGCCAGCTCATCAGGGACGAGGGAGCAGTTCTTC. Translating it yields CASSSGTREQFF.

This clonotype is judged medium-sized. The chain carries TRBV10-2 and TRBJ1-2; D uncertain. There are 13 residues in the CDR3. The ends were cut back, 5 bases at V and 4 bases at J, with 11 bases in the middle. Germline V CDR1 and CDR2: WSHSY, SAAADI. In DNA form, the CDR3 reads TGCGCCAGCAGTCCCTTCGGCCTCTATGGCTACACCTTC. Encoded protein: CASSPFGLYGYTF.